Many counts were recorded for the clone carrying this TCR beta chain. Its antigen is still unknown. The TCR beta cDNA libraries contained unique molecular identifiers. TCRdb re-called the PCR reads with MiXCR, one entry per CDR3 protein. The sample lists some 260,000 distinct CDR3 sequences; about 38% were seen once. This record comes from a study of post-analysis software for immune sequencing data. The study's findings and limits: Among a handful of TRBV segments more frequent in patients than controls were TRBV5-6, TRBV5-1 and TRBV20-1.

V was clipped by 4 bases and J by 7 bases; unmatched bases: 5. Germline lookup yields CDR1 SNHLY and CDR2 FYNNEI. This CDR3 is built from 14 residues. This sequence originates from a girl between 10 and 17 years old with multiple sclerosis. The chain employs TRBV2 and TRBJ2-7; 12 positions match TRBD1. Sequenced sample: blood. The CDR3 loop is CASSVGQGAGEQYF. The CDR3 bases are TGTGCCAGCAGTGTGGGACAGGGGGCCGGGGAGCAGTACTTC.